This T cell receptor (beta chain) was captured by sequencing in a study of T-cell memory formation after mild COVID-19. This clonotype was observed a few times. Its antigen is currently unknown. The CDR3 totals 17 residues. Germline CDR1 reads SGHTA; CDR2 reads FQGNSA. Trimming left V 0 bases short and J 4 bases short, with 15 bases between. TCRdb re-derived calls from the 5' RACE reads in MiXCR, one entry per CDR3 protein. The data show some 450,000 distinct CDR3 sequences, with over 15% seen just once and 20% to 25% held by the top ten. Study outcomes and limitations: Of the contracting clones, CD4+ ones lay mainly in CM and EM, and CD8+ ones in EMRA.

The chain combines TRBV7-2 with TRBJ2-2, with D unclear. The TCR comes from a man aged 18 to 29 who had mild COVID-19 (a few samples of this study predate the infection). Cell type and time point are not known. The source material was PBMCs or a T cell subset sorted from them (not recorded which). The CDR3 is CASSLALGRPSTGELFF. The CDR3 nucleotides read TGTGCCAGCAGCTTAGCTTTGGGCAGGCCAAGCACCGGGGAGCTGTTTTTT.